Presented here are 30 T cell receptor beta chains from one specimen sequenced in a study of T cell responses to AZD1222 COVID-19 vaccine. Assay: immunoSEQ multiplex PCR; the TCRdb copy retains only in-frame clones and omits some. The sample includes 100,000 to 120,000 clones, roughly 82% of them seen just once. The starting material was peripheral blood, obtained on day 0 of AZD1222 vaccination. These receptors originate from an adult in good health.

The chain joins TRBV19 to TRBJ1-2, with D tentatively TRBD1 (5 bases). Germline CDR1 is LNHDA and CDR2 is SQIVND (reference sequence). This CDR3 contains 15 residues. Trimming pared 5 bases from V and 8 bases from J, leaving 21 bases between. CDR3 in amino acids: CASSSRTGGAYGYTF. In DNA, the CDR3 is TGTGCCAGTAGTTCGAGAACAGGTGGTGCCTACGGCTACACCTTC.

This chain links TRBV7-2 with TRBJ1-1; 8 positions agree with TRBD1. Germline CDR1 is SGHTA and CDR2 is FQGNSA. The CDR3 has 17 amino acids. V was pared by 2 bases and J by 0 bases, with 8 bases of the junction left unmatched. For the CDR3, the DNA is TGTGCCAGCAGCTTAAGAGGACAGGGTGGGTTGAACACTGAAGCTTTCTTT. This gives the protein CASSLRGQGGLNTEAFF.

V and J are TRBV29-1 and TRBJ2-5; D remains unclear. Germline values: CDR1 SQVTM, CDR2 ANQGSEA. This CDR3 has 10 residues. V dropped 6 bases and J dropped 0 bases, with 2 bases sitting between them. CDR3 sequence: CSVHQETQYF. CDR3 sequence (DNA): TGCAGCGTCCACCAAGAGACCCAGTACTTC.

This rearrangement joins TRBV7-8 to TRBJ1-6, with 8 nucleotides matching TRBD1. V dropped 5 bases and J dropped 10; count of bases not matched to a gene: 7. The CDR3 extends over 14 amino acids. Germline loops: CDR1 SGHVS, CDR2 FQNEAQ. The CDR3: CASSGTGVGSPLHF. The CDR3 DNA reads TGTGCCAGCAGCGGGACAGGTGTTGGCTCACCCCTCCACTTT. Variable domain in full (rest from reference TRBV7-8 and TRBJ1-6): GAGVSQSPRYKVAKRGQDVALRCDPISGHVSLFWYQQALGQGPEFLTYFQNEAQLDKSGLPSDRFFAERPEGSVSTLKIQRTQQEDSAVYLCASSGTGVGSPLHFGNGTRLTVT.

The rearrangement joins TRBV15 to TRBJ1-6, with D possibly matching TRBD1 (5 bases). The CDR3 runs 15 residues. From germline, CDR1 is LNHNV and CDR2 YYDKDF (reference sequence). The V and J ends lost 5 bases and 12 bases respectively, with 20 bases between them. This chain's CDR3 is CATSLPGPGPLPLHF. The CDR3 nucleotides read TGTGCCACCAGCTTACCGGGACCGGGTCCTTTACCCCTCCACTTT.

The rearrangement uses TRBV7-2 and TRBJ1-1; TRBD1 matches at 7 bases. From germline, CDR1 is SGHTA and CDR2 FQGNSA. There are 15 residues in the CDR3. Germline trimming cut 6 bases from V and 6 bases from J; bases unmatched to any gene: 13. The CDR3 DNA reads as TGTGCCAGCAGTCACCGGACAGGCGTGTTATCTGAAGCTTTCTTT. Protein: CASSHRTGVLSEAFF.

This chain connects TRBV5-1 to TRBJ2-5, with D possibly being TRBD2 (5 bases). This CDR3 is built from 14 residues. The germline V and J ends were trimmed by 4 bases and 2 bases, with 12 bases remaining between them. Germline V gives CDR1 SGHRS, CDR2 YFSETQ. The CDR3 spells CASSPNPGQETQYF. CDR3 in DNA: TGCGCCAGCAGCCCCAACCCGGGACAAGAGACCCAGTACTTC.

V gene TRBV6-2 or TRBV6-3 combines with J gene TRBJ1-1, with 9 bases lining up with TRBD1. CDR3 length: 14 residues. Germline values: CDR1 MNHEY, CDR2 SVGEGT. V dropped 2 bases and J dropped 6; count of bases not matched to a gene: 4. CDR3 sequence: CASSYGTGPSEAFF. The CDR3 bases are TGTGCCAGCAGTTACGGGACAGGGCCATCTGAAGCTTTCTTT.

This chain uses TRBV30 with TRBJ1-2; D perhaps matches TRBD1 (6 bases). Per the germline V gene, CDR1 is GTSNPN and CDR2 is SVGIG (reference sequence). The V and J ends lost 3 bases and 2 bases respectively, with 13 bases between them. The CDR3 has 14 amino acids. CDR3 sequence: CAWRTGGGNYGYTF. The CDR3 nucleotides read TGTGCCTGGAGGACCGGAGGGGGAAACTATGGCTACACCTTC. The full variable domain, completed using reference TRBV30 and TRBJ1-2, is SQTIHQWPATLVQPVGSPLSLECTVEGTSNPNLYWYRQAAGRGLQLLFYSVGIGQISSEVPQNLSASRPQDRQFILSSKKLLLSDSGFYLCAWRTGGGNYGYTFGSGTRLTVV.

The rearrangement uses TRBV7-6 and TRBJ1-1; D possibly corresponds to TRBD1 (5 bases). This CDR3 is 15 amino acids long. Deletions cut 5 bases from V and 0 bases from J, with 13 bases between. The V gene's germline CDR1 is SGHVS and CDR2 FNYEAQ. CDR3 nucleotides: TGTGCCAGCAGCCATGGGGGAGGTGTGAACACTGAAGCTTTCTTT. It is translated as CASSHGGGVNTEAFF.

The chain recombines TRBV11-2 with TRBJ2-4, with D possibly matching TRBD2 (6 bases). This CDR3 is built from 14 residues. The V and J ends lost 3 bases and 8 bases respectively, with 14 bases between them. Germline V lookup: CDR1 SGHAT, CDR2 FQNNGV. The CDR3: CASSLGGGWDIQYF. The CDR3 coding sequence is TGTGCCAGCAGCTTGGGAGGAGGTTGGGACATTCAGTACTTC.

Only one count was recorded for this clone. The chain combines TRBV4-3 with TRBJ2-1; 7 bases match TRBD2. The CDR3 is made up of 16 amino acids. Germline CDR1 and CDR2: LGHNA and YSLEER. The ends lost 0 bases at V and 7 bases at J; junction bases unmatched: 9. The CDR3: CASSQDKPAGSNEQFF. CDR3 sequence (DNA): TGCGCCAGCAGCCAAGATAAGCCAGCGGGGTCAAATGAGCAGTTCTTC.

The V call is TRBV7-2, the J call TRBJ2-5; D not certain. V was shortened by 3 bases and J by 0 bases, with 8 bases between the two germline ends. Germline V gene sequence: CDR1 SGHTA, CDR2 FQGNSA. This CDR3 region has 14 residues. In DNA, the CDR3 is TGTGCCAGCAGCTTCGCTCGGAACCAAGAGACCCAGTACTTC. Translated: CASSFARNQETQYF.

The genes are TRBV3-1 (or the pseudogene TRBV3-2) and TRBJ2-7, with D possibly TRBD1 on 5 matching bases. The V and J ends lost 5 bases and 3 bases respectively, with 17 bases between them. Per the germline V gene, CDR1 is LGHDT and CDR2 is YNNKEL (reference sequence). The CDR3 length is 15 residues. This chain's CDR3 is CASSSQGAGGYEQYF. In nucleotides, the CDR3 is TGTGCCAGCAGCTCCCAAGGGGCTGGTGGCTACGAGCAGTACTTC.

The chain has TRBV4-3 and TRBJ1-5; no clear D gene. Trimming left V 5 bases short and J 15 bases short, with 17 bases between. The CDR3 has 12 amino acids. Germline V gene data show CDR1 as LGHNA and CDR2 as YSLEER. The CDR3 nucleotides are TGCGCCAGCAGCAAGGGAGGATCGGTAGGGCATTTT. This gives the protein CASSKGGSVGHF.

This chain connects TRBV19 to TRBJ1-1; TRBD1 might be the D (5 bases). Per the germline V gene, CDR1 is LNHDA and CDR2 is SQIVND (reference sequence). V was cut by 6 bases and J by 2 bases, with 13 bases left in between. The CDR3 runs to 14 residues. DNA of the CDR3: TGTGCCAGTAGCACCAGAGGGGCCAACACTGAAGCTTTCTTT. This translates into CASSTRGANTEAFF.

CDR3 bases: TGTGCCAGCAGCTCGACTAGCGTCGATACGCAGTATTTT. Its translation is CASSSTSVDTQYF. V usage is TRBV7-9 and J usage is TRBJ2-3; 8 bases map to TRBD2. With 4 bases clipped from V and 6 bases from J, the junction kept 3 bases outside the gene matches. Per the germline V gene, CDR1 is SEHNR and CDR2 is FQNEAQ (reference sequence). This CDR3 is built from 13 residues.

The V call is TRBV14, the J call TRBJ1-6; D is possibly TRBD1 (5 bases). V shed 0 bases and J shed 10 bases, with 7 bases lying between them. CDR1 and CDR2 from the germline V gene are SGHDN and FVKESK. The CDR3 covers 13 residues. CDR3 sequence: CASSQDPGSPLHF. The CDR3 bases are TGTGCCAGCAGCCAAGATCCAGGGTCACCCCTCCACTTT.

This rearrangement joins TRBV18 to TRBJ2-5, with no clear D. The ends were cut back, 0 bases at V and 9 bases at J, with 14 bases in the middle. The CDR3 length is 14 residues. CDR1 is KGHSH, CDR2 LQKENI, per germline. The CDR3 nucleotides are TGTGCCAGCTCACCACCTACCGAGCTGTCGTCCCAGTACTTC. Translation: CASSPPTELSSQYF.

V is TRBV5-1 and J is TRBJ2-5; D is perhaps TRBD1 or TRBD2 (6 bases each). Looked up from germline, CDR1 is SGHRS and CDR2 is YFSETQ. The CDR3 has 13 amino acids. The V gene lost 3 bases and the J gene lost 5 bases, with 11 bases spanning the gap. DNA of the CDR3: TGCGCCAGCAGCTCACTAGGGGGGGAGACCCAGTACTTC. Its protein product is CASSSLGGETQYF. Together with reference TRBV5-1 and TRBJ2-5, the CDR3 gives the full variable domain: KAGVTQTPRYLIKTRGQQVTLSCSPISGHRSVSWYQQTPGQGLQFLFEYFSETQRNKGNFPGRFSGRQFSNSRSEMNVSTLELGDSALYLCASSSLGGETQYFGPGTRLLVL.

This CDR3 reads CASSLVPGLAGNTIYF. CDR3 sequence (DNA): TGTGCCAGCAGTTTAGTCCCAGGGCTCGCTGGAAACACCATATATTTT. This sequence joins TRBV27 and TRBJ1-3; TRBD1 is a possible D gene (5 bases). The CDR3 extends over 16 amino acids. With 2 bases removed from V and 2 bases from J, the gap between germline ends came to 13 bases. Germline CDR1 reads MNHEY; CDR2 reads SMNVEV (reference sequence).

About this clone: Other DNA sequences in the sample encode the same CDR3. This rearrangement joins TRBV27 to TRBJ1-1; tentative D call: TRBD1 (6 bases). V was trimmed by 3 bases and J by 5 bases, leaving 10 bases between them. This CDR3 has 13 amino acids. Germline V gene lookup returns CDR1 MNHEY and CDR2 SMNVEV (reference sequence). This CDR3 is CASSFRGGTEAFF. For the CDR3, the DNA is TGTGCCAGCAGTTTCAGGGGCGGGACTGAAGCTTTCTTT.

The V gene is TRBV27, the J gene TRBJ1-1; D is unclear. The CDR3 runs to 15 residues. Deletions cut 0 bases from V and 0 bases from J, with 8 bases between. Germline V lookup: CDR1 MNHEY, CDR2 SMNVEV (reference sequence). CDR3 protein: CASSLSPGMNTEAFF. The CDR3 nucleotides read TGTGCCAGCAGTTTATCCCCGGGGATGAACACTGAAGCTTTCTTT.

The chain joins TRBV12-5 to TRBJ1-1; tentative D call: TRBD1 (5 bases). The CDR3 contains 15 residues. V was pared by 1 base and J by 4 bases, with 13 bases between. CDR1 is LGHNT and CDR2 is FRNRAP in the germline V gene. The CDR3 protein is CASGLGKGGGTEAFF. The CDR3 DNA reads TGTGCTAGTGGTTTGGGCAAAGGTGGGGGCACTGAAGCTTTCTTT.

The CDR3 nucleotides are TGTGCCAGCAGTGCCTGGATCTTTGGCCATGAAAAACTGTTTTTT. It specifies CASSAWIFGHEKLFF. The rearrangement joins TRBV27 to TRBJ1-4; no clear D gene. This CDR3 is 15 amino acids long. Trimming pared 5 bases from V and 6 bases from J, leaving 16 bases between. CDR1 is MNHEY, CDR2 SMNVEV, per germline (reference sequence).

The V gene is TRBV2, the J gene TRBJ1-1, with D tentatively TRBD1 (6 bases). The germline V gene encodes CDR1 SNHLY and CDR2 FYNNEI. V lost 2 bases to trimming and J lost 5 bases, with 15 bases between them. The CDR3 length is 15 residues. CDR3 in DNA: TGTGCCAGCAGTGAAATGCCGGGGGCCGGAACTGAAGCTTTCTTT. Translated, it gives CASSEMPGAGTEAFF.

The CDR3 region has the DNA TGTGCCTGGACCATGGGGCAAAGTTACGAGCAGTACTTC. This encodes CAWTMGQSYEQYF. The J gene is TRBJ2-7, the V gene TRBV30; TRBD1 is a possible D gene (5 bases). Germline assignment: CDR1 GTSNPN and CDR2 SVGIG (reference sequence). The CDR3 length is 13 residues. The V end lost 4 bases, the J end lost 4 bases, and 14 bases lay between the germline ends. Based on the CDR3 plus reference TRBV30 and TRBJ2-7, the full variable domain is SQTIHQWPATLVQPVGSPLSLECTVEGTSNPNLYWYRQAAGRGLQLLFYSVGIGQISSEVPQNLSASRPQDRQFILSSKKLLLSDSGFYLCAWTMGQSYEQYFGPGTRLTVT.

CDR3 nucleotides: TGCGCCAGCAGCTCTACAGGGTCCTCTGGAAACACCATATATTTT. This translates into CASSSTGSSGNTIYF. The rearrangement links TRBV5-1 to TRBJ1-3, with a weak D call TRBD1 (6 bases). The CDR3 has 15 amino acids. Germline V CDR1 and CDR2: SGHRS, YFSETQ. The V end was cut by 3 bases, the J end by 0 bases, with 10 bases between.

The chain uses TRBV5-1 and TRBJ1-1; D gene unclear. The germline CDR1 and CDR2 sequences are SGHRS and YFSETQ. This CDR3 has 16 amino acids. V lost 1 base, J lost 1 base, and 14 bases lay in between. The CDR3 here is CASSLNFFGRNTEAFF. The DNA for the CDR3 is TGCGCCAGCAGCTTGAATTTCTTCGGGAGGAACACTGAAGCTTTCTTT.

The rearrangement joins TRBV5-1 to TRBJ1-2, with a tentative D call TRBD1 (5 bases). The CDR3 length is 13 residues. Germline CDR1 is SGHRS and CDR2 is YFSETQ. The ends were cut back, 3 bases at V and 6 bases at J, with 12 bases in the middle. CDR3: CASSSPGTDGYTF. As DNA, the CDR3 is TGCGCCAGCAGCTCGCCAGGGACGGATGGCTACACCTTC.